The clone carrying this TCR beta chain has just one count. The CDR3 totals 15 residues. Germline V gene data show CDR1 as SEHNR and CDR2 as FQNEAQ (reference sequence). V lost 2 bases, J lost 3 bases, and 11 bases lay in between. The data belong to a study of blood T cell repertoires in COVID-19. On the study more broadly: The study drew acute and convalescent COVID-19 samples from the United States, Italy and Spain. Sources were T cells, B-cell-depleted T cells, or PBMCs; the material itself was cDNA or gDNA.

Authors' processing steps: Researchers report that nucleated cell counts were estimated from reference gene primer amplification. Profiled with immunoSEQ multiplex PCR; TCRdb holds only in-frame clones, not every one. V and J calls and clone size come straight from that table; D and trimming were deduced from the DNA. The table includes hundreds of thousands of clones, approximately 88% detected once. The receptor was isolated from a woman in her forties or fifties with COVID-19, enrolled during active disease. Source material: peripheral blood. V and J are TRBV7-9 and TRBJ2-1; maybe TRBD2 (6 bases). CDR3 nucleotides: TGTGCCAGCAGCTTAAGTGCGGGGTACTACAATGAGCAGTTCTTC. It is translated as CASSLSAGYYNEQFF.